The present T cell receptor beta chain was sequenced within a study of blood T cell repertoires in COVID-19. Looking at the study overall: Samples came from the United States, Italy and Spain, spanning acute and convalescent COVID-19. Sources were T cells, B-cell-depleted T cells, or PBMCs; the material itself was cDNA or gDNA.

Original data processing: Reference gene primer amplification yielded estimated nucleated cell counts. Produced via immunoSEQ multiplex PCR; TCRdb's table is partial and in-frame only. V and J calls and clone size come straight from that table; D and trimming were deduced from the DNA. The sample has 87,000 or so clones, around nine tenths seen once. The V end lost 5 bases, the J end lost 1 base, and 15 bases lay between the germline ends. The CDR3 extends over 16 amino acids. Germline V gene sequence: CDR1 SGHVS, CDR2 FQNEAQ. The sequenced sample was peripheral blood. The J gene is TRBJ2-1, the V gene TRBV7-8; tentatively, D is TRBD2 (6 bases). The source is a man between 35 and 55 years old with acute or convalescent COVID-19. CDR3 amino acids: CASSPGLSQSYNEQFF. For the CDR3, the DNA is TGTGCCAGCAGCCCCGGACTATCTCAATCCTACAATGAGCAGTTCTTC.